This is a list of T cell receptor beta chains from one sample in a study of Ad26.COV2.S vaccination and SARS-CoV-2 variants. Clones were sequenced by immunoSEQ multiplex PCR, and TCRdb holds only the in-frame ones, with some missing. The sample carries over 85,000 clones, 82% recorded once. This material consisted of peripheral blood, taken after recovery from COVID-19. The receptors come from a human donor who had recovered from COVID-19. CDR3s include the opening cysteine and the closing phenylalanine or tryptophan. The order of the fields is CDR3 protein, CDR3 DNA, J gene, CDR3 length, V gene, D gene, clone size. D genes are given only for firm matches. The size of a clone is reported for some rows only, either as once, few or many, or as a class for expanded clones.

CDR3: CASGPGTEETQYF; DNA: TGTGCTAGTGGTCCCGGGACAGAAGAGACCCAGTACTTC; J: TRBJ2-5; length: 13; V: TRBV12-5; D: TRBD1; size: -
CDR3: CVRILGTSGSCDEQFF; DNA: TGTGTCAGAATCCTCGGGACTAGCGGGAGTTGCGATGAGCAGTTCTTC; J: TRBJ2-1; length: 16; V: TRBV7-5; D: -; size: -
CDR3: CASTRTANEKLFF; DNA: TGTGCCAGCACACGGACAGCTAATGAAAAACTGTTTTTT; J: TRBJ1-4; length: 13; V: TRBV12-3/TRBV12-4; D: -; size: -
CDR3: CASSTTRASETQYF; DNA: TGTGCCAGCAGCACGACTAGGGCTTCGGAGACCCAGTACTTC; J: TRBJ2-5; length: 14; V: TRBV28; D: -; size: -
CDR3: CATSAGTSGTGELFF; DNA: TGTGCCACCAGTGCCGGGACTAGCGGCACCGGGGAGCTGTTTTTT; J: TRBJ2-2; length: 15; V: TRBV24-1; D: TRBD2; size: -
CDR3: CASSLSRGGQDRYEQYF; DNA: TGTGCCAGCAGCTTAAGTCGCGGAGGACAGGATCGCTACGAGCAGTACTTC; J: TRBJ2-7; length: 17; V: TRBV7-8; D: TRBD1; size: -
CDR3: CASSPDTTVNTEAFF; DNA: TGTGCCAGCTCACCGGATACGACGGTGAACACTGAAGCTTTCTTT; J: TRBJ1-1; length: 15; V: TRBV18; D: -; size: -
CDR3: CASSSSVSSYNEQFF; DNA: TGTGCCAGTAGTTCTAGCGTGAGCTCCTACAATGAGCAGTTCTTC; J: TRBJ2-1; length: 15; V: TRBV19; D: -; size: -
CDR3: CASSLEGQGYTF; DNA: TGTGCCAGCAGCTTAGAAGGGCAGGGCTACACCTTC; J: TRBJ1-2; length: 12; V: TRBV7-9; D: -; size: -
CDR3: CASRPPGQNTEAFF; DNA: TGTGCCAGCAGACCCCCCGGACAGAACACTGAAGCTTTCTTT; J: TRBJ1-1; length: 14; V: TRBV28; D: -; size: -
CDR3: CASSPTPLATSYNEQFF; DNA: TGTGCCAGCAGCCCCACCCCCTTAGCGACCTCCTACAATGAGCAGTTCTTC; J: TRBJ2-1; length: 17; V: TRBV11-2; D: -; size: -
CDR3: CATSDPTGVNTGELFF; DNA: TGTGCCACCAGTGACCCTACGGGGGTGAACACCGGGGAGCTGTTTTTT; J: TRBJ2-2; length: 16; V: TRBV24-1; D: -; size: once
CDR3: CASSEGRTGELFF; DNA: TGTGCCAGCTCAGAGGGACGGACCGGGGAGCTGTTTTTT; J: TRBJ2-2; length: 13; V: TRBV18; D: -; size: -
CDR3: CASSLRQGPNSPLHF; DNA: TGTGCCAGCAGCTTACGACAGGGTCCTAATTCACCCCTCCACTTT; J: TRBJ1-6; length: 15; V: TRBV7-9; D: TRBD1; size: -
CDR3: CASRRLGGNTIYF; DNA: TGTGCCAGCAGAAGGCTCGGGGGAAACACCATATATTTT; J: TRBJ1-3; length: 13; V: TRBV9; D: -; size: once
CDR3: CASSGQTGFNEKLFF; DNA: TGTGCCAGCAGCGGACAGACAGGGTTTAATGAAAAACTGTTTTTT; J: TRBJ1-4; length: 15; V: TRBV9; D: TRBD1; size: -
CDR3: CASSEVRSIMNTEAFF; DNA: TGTGCCAGCAGTGAGGTCAGATCAATAATGAACACTGAAGCTTTCTTT; J: TRBJ1-1; length: 16; V: TRBV2; D: -; size: -